Below are 9 T cell receptor beta chains sequenced from a single sample in a study of OX40 agonist ivuxolimab in advanced cancers. The table came from immunoSEQ multiplex PCR; TCRdb's copy has only in-frame clones and leaves some out. Among about 47,000 clones listed, about 88% were seen once. The sample was CD4+ or CD8+ T cells sorted from blood, taken in a trial of the OX40 agonist ivuxolimab. The receptors were sampled from an adult with an advanced solid tumor such as melanoma, head and neck, liver or kidney cancer.

The chain joins TRBV6-1 to TRBJ2-5; D call uncertain. The CDR3 sequence is 14 residues long. V gave up 2 bases and J gave up 2 bases, with 9 bases separating them. Germline CDR1 MNHNS, CDR2 SASEGT. Here the CDR3 reads CASSEIGSQETQYF. As DNA, the CDR3 is TGTGCCAGCAGTGAAATAGGTTCTCAAGAGACCCAGTACTTC.

The rearrangement uses TRBV10-3 and TRBJ1-1; D is unresolved. Germline V gene sequence: CDR1 ENHRY, CDR2 SYGVKD. Trimming removed 6 bases at V and 0 bases at J, with 11 bases between. There are 14 residues in the CDR3. CDR3 coding DNA: TGTGCCATCAGCCTCGACACTATGAACACTGAAGCTTTCTTT. Translating it yields CAISLDTMNTEAFF.

The CDR3 sequence is CASSGGRPLHEQYF. The DNA for the CDR3 is TGTGCCAGCAGTGGGGGACGGCCCCTTCACGAGCAGTACTTC. V and J are TRBV6-1 and TRBJ2-7; D is possibly TRBD1 or TRBD2 (5 bases each). V was trimmed by 4 bases and J by 5 bases, leaving 15 bases between them. Germline assignment: CDR1 MNHNS and CDR2 SASEGT. This CDR3 has 14 residues.

This chain joins TRBV11-3 and TRBJ2-5, with 11 bases lining up with TRBD2. In germline, CDR1 is SGHNT, CDR2 YENEEA. With 3 bases clipped from V and 3 bases from J, the junction kept 3 bases outside the gene matches. There are 15 residues in the CDR3. The DNA for the CDR3 is TGTGCCAGCAGCTTGGGACTAGCGGTCAAAGAGACCCAGTACTTC. Encoded protein: CASSLGLAVKETQYF.

CDR3 bases: TGTGCCAGCAGTTCTCCCCTCTTCCGGGACCAAGGGTCCAATGAGCAGTTCTTC. This codes for CASSSPLFRDQGSNEQFF. The genes are TRBV28 and TRBJ2-1; tentatively, D is TRBD1 or TRBD2 (5 bases each). The V end lost 4 bases, the J end lost 6 bases, and 25 bases lay between the germline ends. Germline CDR1 and CDR2: MDHEN and SYDVKM. The CDR3 consists of 18 residues.

V and J are TRBV7-9 and TRBJ2-7; D is undetermined. V gave up 5 bases and J gave up 3 bases, with 5 bases separating them. The CDR3 covers 11 residues. Per the germline V gene, CDR1 is SEHNR and CDR2 is FQNEAQ (reference sequence). This CDR3 is CASSPSYEQYF. The CDR3 bases are TGTGCCAGCAGCCCGAGCTACGAGCAGTACTTC.

This clone has more than one count but fewer than ten. V gene TRBV30 combines with J gene TRBJ1-2; D not certain. Germline values: CDR1 GTSNPN, CDR2 SVGIG (reference sequence). This CDR3 has 13 amino acids. Deletions cut 4 bases from V and 3 bases from J, with 12 bases between. The CDR3 loop is CAWKAPTYYGYTF. Written as DNA, the CDR3 is TGTGCCTGGAAAGCCCCCACCTACTATGGCTACACCTTC.

This chain joins TRBV28 and TRBJ1-1; 8 bases are a match to TRBD1. Per germline, CDR1 MDHEN and CDR2 SYDVKM. The junction had 14 bases not matched to a gene; V was cut back by 5 bases and J by 0 bases. This CDR3 has 18 amino acids. The CDR3: CASSPYWGTGGMNTEAFF. The CDR3, as DNA: TGTGCCAGCAGTCCATACTGGGGGACAGGCGGTATGAACACTGAAGCTTTCTTT.

V usage is TRBV29-1 and J usage is TRBJ1-5, with a weak D call TRBD1 (6 bases). Germline V gene sequence: CDR1 SQVTM, CDR2 ANQGSEA. The CDR3 is 13 amino acids. V was pared by 6 bases and J by 3 bases, with 12 bases between. Here the CDR3 DNA reads TGCAGCGTCAGCCGGGACAACAATCAGCCCCAGCATTTT. This encodes CSVSRDNNQPQHF.